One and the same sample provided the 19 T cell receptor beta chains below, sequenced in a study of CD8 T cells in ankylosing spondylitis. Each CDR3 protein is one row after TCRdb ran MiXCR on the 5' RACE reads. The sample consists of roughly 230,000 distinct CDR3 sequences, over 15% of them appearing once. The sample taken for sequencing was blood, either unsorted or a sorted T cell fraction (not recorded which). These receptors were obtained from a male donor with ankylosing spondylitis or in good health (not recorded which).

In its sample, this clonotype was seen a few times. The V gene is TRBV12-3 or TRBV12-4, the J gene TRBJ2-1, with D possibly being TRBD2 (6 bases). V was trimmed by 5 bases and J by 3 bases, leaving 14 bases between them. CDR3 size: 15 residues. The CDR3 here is CASSRTIGLYNEQFF. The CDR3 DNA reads TGTGCCAGCAGTAGGACTATCGGACTCTACAATGAGCAGTTCTTC.

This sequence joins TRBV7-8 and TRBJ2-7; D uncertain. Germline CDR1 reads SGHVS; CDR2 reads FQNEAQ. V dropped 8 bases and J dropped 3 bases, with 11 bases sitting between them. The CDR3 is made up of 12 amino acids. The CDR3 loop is CASAALYYEQYF. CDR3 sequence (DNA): TGTGCCAGCGCTGCCCTATACTACGAGCAGTACTTC.

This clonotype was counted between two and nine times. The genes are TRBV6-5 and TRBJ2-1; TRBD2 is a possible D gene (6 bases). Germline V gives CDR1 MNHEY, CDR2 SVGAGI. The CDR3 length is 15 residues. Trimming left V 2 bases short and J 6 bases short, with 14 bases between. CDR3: CASSYGWAGGNEQFF. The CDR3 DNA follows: TGTGCCAGCAGTTACGGGTGGGCCGGGGGCAATGAGCAGTTCTTC.

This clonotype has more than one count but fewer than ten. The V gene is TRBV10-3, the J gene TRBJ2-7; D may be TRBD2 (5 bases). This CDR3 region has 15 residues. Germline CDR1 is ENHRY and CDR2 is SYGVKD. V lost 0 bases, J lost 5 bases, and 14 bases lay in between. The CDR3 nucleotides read TGTGCCATCAGTGAGTCAGTGGGAGTCAACAACGAGCAGTACTTC. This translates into CAISESVGVNNEQYF.

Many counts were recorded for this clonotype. CDR3 protein: CAISEVVIEQYF. The CDR3 DNA is TGTGCCATCAGTGAGGTTGTGATTGAGCAGTACTTC. The chain uses TRBV10-3 and TRBJ2-7; D call uncertain. The germline V gene encodes CDR1 ENHRY and CDR2 SYGVKD. V was trimmed by 2 bases and J by 7 bases, leaving 9 bases between them. This CDR3 is 12 amino acids long.

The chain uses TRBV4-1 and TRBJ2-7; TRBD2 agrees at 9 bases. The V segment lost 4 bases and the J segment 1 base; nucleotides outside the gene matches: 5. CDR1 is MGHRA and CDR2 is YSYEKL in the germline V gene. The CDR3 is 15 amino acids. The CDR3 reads CASSPGTSRSYEQYF. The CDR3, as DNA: TGCGCCAGCAGCCCTGGGACTAGCAGGTCCTACGAGCAGTACTTC.

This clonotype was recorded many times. In DNA, the CDR3 is TGCAGCGTTGCAGGGGTTGGAAACACCATATATTTT. Translated: CSVAGVGNTIYF. This chain joins TRBV29-1 and TRBJ1-3; tentatively, D is TRBD1 (6 bases). The CDR3 has 12 residues. The germline gives CDR1 SQVTM, CDR2 ANQGSEA. Trimming cost V 4 bases and J 3 bases, with 7 bases left between them.

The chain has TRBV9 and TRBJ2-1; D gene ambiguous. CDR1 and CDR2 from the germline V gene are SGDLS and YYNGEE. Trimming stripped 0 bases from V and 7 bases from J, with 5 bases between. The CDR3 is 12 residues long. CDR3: CASSVALNEQFF. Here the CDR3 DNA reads TGTGCCAGCAGCGTAGCCTTAAATGAGCAGTTCTTC.

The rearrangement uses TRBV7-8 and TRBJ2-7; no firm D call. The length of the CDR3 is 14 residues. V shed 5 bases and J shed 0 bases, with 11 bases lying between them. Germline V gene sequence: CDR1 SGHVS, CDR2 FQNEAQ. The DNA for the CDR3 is TGTGCCAGCAGCAAAGACTCATTCTCCTACGAGCAGTACTTC. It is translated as CASSKDSFSYEQYF.

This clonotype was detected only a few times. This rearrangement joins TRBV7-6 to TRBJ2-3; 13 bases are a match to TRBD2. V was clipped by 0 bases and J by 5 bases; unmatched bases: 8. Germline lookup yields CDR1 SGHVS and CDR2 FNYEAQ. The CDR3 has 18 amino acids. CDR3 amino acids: CASSLARWTSGRLDTQYF. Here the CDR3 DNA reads TGTGCCAGCAGCTTAGCAAGGTGGACTAGCGGGAGATTAGATACGCAGTATTTT. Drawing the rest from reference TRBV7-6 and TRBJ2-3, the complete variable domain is GAGVSQSPRYKVTKRGQDVALRCDPISGHVSLYWYRQALGQGPEFLTYFNYEAQQDKSGLPNDRFSAERPEGSISTLTIQRTEQRDSAMYRCASSLARWTSGRLDTQYFGPGTRLTVL.

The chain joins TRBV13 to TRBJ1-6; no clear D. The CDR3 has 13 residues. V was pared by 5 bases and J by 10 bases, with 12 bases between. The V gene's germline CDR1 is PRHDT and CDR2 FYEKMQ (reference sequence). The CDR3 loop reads CASSPLLGSPLHF. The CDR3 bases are TGTGCCAGCAGCCCCCTCTTGGGATCACCCCTCCACTTT.

CDR3 sequence: CSASEMSSYNEQFF. The CDR3 bases are TGCAGTGCTTCCGAGATGAGCTCCTACAATGAGCAGTTCTTC. The rearrangement joins TRBV20-1 to TRBJ2-1; D gene unclear. Germline CDR1 and CDR2: DFQATT and SNEGSKA (reference sequence). The V end lost 5 bases, the J end lost 0 bases, and 11 bases lay between the germline ends. The CDR3 contains 14 residues.

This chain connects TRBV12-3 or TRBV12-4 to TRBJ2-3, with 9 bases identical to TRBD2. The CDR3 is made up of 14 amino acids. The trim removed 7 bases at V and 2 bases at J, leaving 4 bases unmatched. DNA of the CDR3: TGTGCCAGCAATCTAGCGGGAACCACAGATACGCAGTATTTT. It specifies CASNLAGTTDTQYF.

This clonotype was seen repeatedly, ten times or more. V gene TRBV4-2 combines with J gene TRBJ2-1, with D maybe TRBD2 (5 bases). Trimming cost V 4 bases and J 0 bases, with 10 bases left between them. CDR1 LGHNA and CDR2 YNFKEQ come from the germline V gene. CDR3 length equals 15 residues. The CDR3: CASSLAQSSYNEQFF. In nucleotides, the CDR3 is TGTGCCAGCAGCCTAGCGCAAAGCTCCTACAATGAGCAGTTCTTC.

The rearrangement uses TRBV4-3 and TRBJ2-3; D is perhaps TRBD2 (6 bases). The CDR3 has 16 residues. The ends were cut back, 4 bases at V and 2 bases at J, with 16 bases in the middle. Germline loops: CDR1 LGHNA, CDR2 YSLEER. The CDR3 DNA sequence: TGCGCCAGCAGCCTCCACGGAGCGGGCCCCACAGATACGCAGTATTTT. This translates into CASSLHGAGPTDTQYF.

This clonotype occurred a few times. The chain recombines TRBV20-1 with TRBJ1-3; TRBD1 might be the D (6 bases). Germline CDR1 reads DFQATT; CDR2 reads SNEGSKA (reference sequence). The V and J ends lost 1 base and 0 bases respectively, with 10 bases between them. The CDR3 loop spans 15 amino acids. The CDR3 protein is CSARGTGNSGNTIYF. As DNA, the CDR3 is TGCAGTGCTAGAGGTACAGGGAACTCTGGAAACACCATATATTTT.

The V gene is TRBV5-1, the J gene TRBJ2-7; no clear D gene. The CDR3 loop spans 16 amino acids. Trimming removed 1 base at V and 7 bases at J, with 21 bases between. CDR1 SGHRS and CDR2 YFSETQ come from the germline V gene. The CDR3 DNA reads TGCGCCAGCAGCTTGCTCCCGACCCCGGAACGATTAGAGCAGTACTTC. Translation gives CASSLLPTPERLEQYF.

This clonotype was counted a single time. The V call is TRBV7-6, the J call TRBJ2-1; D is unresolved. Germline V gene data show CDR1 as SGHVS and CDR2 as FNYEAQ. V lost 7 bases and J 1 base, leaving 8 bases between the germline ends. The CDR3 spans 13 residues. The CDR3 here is CASIGSSYNEQFF. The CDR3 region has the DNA TGTGCCAGCATTGGATCTTCCTACAATGAGCAGTTCTTC.

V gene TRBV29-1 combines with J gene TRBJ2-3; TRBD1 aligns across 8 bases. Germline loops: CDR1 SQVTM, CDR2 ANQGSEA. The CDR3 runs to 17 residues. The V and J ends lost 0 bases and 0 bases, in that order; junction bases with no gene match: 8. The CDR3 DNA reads TGCAGCGTTGAAGAGGTACAGGGGGGACTTAGCACAGATACGCAGTATTTT. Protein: CSVEEVQGGLSTDTQYF.